This paragraph covers one T cell receptor (beta chain) sequence. Its target antigen remains unknown. No base-level quality is on record; no much larger clone is a single base apart. The cohort consisted of hundreds of healthy bone marrow donors. Cohort members were all nominally healthy when sampled, although unrecorded immune exposures were likely present. The donor tested CMV seronegative, placing the donor among the roughly 350 seronegative members of the cohort. Each donor provided a peripheral blood sample, and peripheral blood mononuclear cells were used for TCR beta sequencing. The Qiagen DNeasy Blood Extraction Kit was used to extract genomic DNA from the blood cell samples. The data were taken from a study of cytomegalovirus exposure and HLA in healthy donors (dated by TCRdb to about 2017). Background on the whole study: An earlier analysis of roughly 500 of the donors reported about 280 Gb of sequence data and 95 million to 130 million unique TCR beta sequences obtained from about 179 million T cells. An early release that covered roughly 600 HLA-typed donors contained approximately 300 gigabases of sequencing data and about 84 million unique TCR sequences. Of the 300 to 500 genotyped donors, more than 75% were placed in the genetic ancestry cluster associated with self-reported Caucasian donors. The aim of the study was to test whether cataloging public T cell receptors could identify signatures of past pathogen exposure. The T cell repertoires of several hundred subjects were profiled by immunosequencing and related to cytomegalovirus serostatus. In addition to the first cohort of 666 subjects, a separate validation cohort of about 120 different subjects was used. High-throughput TCR immunosequencing, statistical association of individual TCRs with disease status, and machine learning were combined to predict cytomegalovirus infection status. In a later analysis, previously published TCR beta repertoires from more than 500 donors were re-analyzed and high-resolution HLA genotyping was added so that TCR occurrence patterns could be studied. The later analysis used no new phenotypic data to find candidate immune exposures, relying instead on TCR beta sequences and their occurrence across donors. An earlier analysis of 450 to 750 of the donors used high-throughput TCR beta sequencing to judge whether each TCR beta V gene segment behaved as functional or pseudogenic. Donor age, sex, ethnicity and CMV serostatus were collected together with the repertoire data. A later genetic analysis took genome-wide SNP genotypes for about three fifths of the roughly 670 donors and used that subset as a discovery cohort. Every repertoire in the discovery cohort had been generated on one and the same sequencing platform. Both class I and class II loci were covered by HLA typing, at four-digit resolution. The number of typed donors differed by locus: about 620-640 for A, B, C, DRB1 and DQB1; about 520 for DQA1; approximately 610 for DPA1; and 400 to 480 for DPB1. Roughly five DR-DQ haplotypes were treated as single units for association and clustering because of strong linkage in the cohort. Among about 400 genotyped donors of the cohort, an average of around 250,000 unique TCR beta nucleotide sequences was sequenced per donor, of which about 20% were non-productive. Study-wide conclusions, independent of this receptor: Because HLA typing was missing for some donors at each locus, association tests included only the typed subset. In an earlier analysis of approximately 590 of the donors, most TCR beta V segments appeared in productive rearrangements about 87% or about 30% of the time, broadly matching IMGT annotations. Several of the top co-occurrence clusters appeared to be linked to parvovirus B19, influenza, CMV and Epstein-Barr virus, according to a later analysis. The study listed 164 TCR beta chains as associated with cytomegalovirus. Linkage disequilibrium might explain the correlated functional status among segregating V segments, but an unknown experimental factor could not be ruled out. The earlier analysis of around 600 of the donors excluded roughly 17 rarely observed V segments, including chromosome 9 orphons, because counts were too low. Presence/absence analyses assumed roughly uniform sequencing depth across donors, an assumption that may not hold. In a later genetic analysis, fewer N-insertions in productive TCRs were reported among donors in an Asian-associated ancestry cluster than the roughly 640-donor mean. When HLA alleles, especially DR and DQ, strongly co-occurred, attributing TCR associations to individual alleles was difficult. V-gene and J-gene trimming of TCR beta chains was associated with a missense DCLRE1C variant in a later genetic analysis, and the association was replicated in an independent cohort. According to a later analysis, TCR association rates differed among HLA loci, with DRB1 alleles showing the most associated TCRs and HLA-C alleles showing the fewest. Specific HLA alleles were associated with 15,000 to 20,000 TCR beta sequences at a false discovery rate of 0.05 in a later analysis. In vitro tests confirmed that three of the cytomegalovirus-associated TCR beta chains recognize cytomegalovirus antigens. In a later analysis, HLA-associated TCR beta chains showed more clonal expansion and lower generation probabilities than non-associated chains that were equally common. In this cohort, only TCR beta chains were sequenced, and detectable features were limited by the absence of alpha or paired-chain data. The sequencing pipeline was judged likely to have produced a cluster of highly shared sequence variants as a technical artifact. It was suggested by the authors that the approach could potentially be generalized to other disease states and immunological phenotypes. A further reported finding was that TCR beta sequences accurately predicted the HLA-A and HLA-B alleles for most subjects in the first cohort. Most CMV-associated TCR beta chains appeared to be HLA-restricted in a later analysis, and the HLA associations seemed to be driven largely by CMV exposure. Most TCR sequences were observed very rarely across donors, whereas some public TCRs were present in many individuals. The classifier was reported to diagnose cytomegalovirus status with high specificity and sensitivity in both the original cohort and the validation cohort. For the cohort, immune exposure information was limited to CMV serostatus.

Library generation was performed with the immunoSEQ multiplex PCR assay. For the multiplex PCR, a mixture combining 60 forward primers for TCR Vbeta segments and 13 reverse primers for TCR Jbeta segments was used. A multiplex PCR assay on genomic DNA amplified the CDR3 region of rearranged TCR beta genes. The Illumina HiSeq System was used to sequence the amplified TCR beta libraries as 87-base-pair reads. Concerning the study's data processing: A later analysis counted tens of millions of unique TCR beta chains across the 666 repertoires, and some 11 million of these chains were shared by at least two donors. Raw reads were error-corrected and collapsed into unique sequences by a nearest-neighbor algorithm in which closely related sequences were merged to remove PCR and sequencing errors. Alignment of CDR3 sequences to IMGT reference sequences was used to assign V, D and J gene segments. Each retained sequence needed at least a six-nucleotide match to both a V gene segment and a J gene segment. Rearrangements were called productive when the CDR3 lacked stop codons and stayed in frame with V and J; all others were non-productive. CDR3 was defined by IMGT convention, running from the second conserved V-encoded cysteine to the conserved J-encoded phenylalanine. The earlier analysis of a few hundred of the donors excluded any sequence lacking an unambiguous match to a single V gene segment. In an earlier analysis of more than 500 of the donors, a V segment was called functional when productive rearrangements were above 56.7%, and segregating when the standard deviation between donors exceeded 5%. A statistical classification framework was built for diagnosing cytomegalovirus status from the catalog of TCR beta chain sequences. A later analysis assigned V and J genes by comparing TCR nucleotide sequences with IMGT/GENE-DB human TR gene sequences. Using the TCRdist pipeline, a later analysis assigned CDR3 sequences along with most-parsimonious VDJ recombination scenarios. In a later analysis, each TCR beta chain was defined by its CDR3 amino acid sequence together with its V-gene family, and reads lacking a unique V-gene family were excluded. As a way to deal with suspected cross-contamination and a sequencing artifact, a later analysis dropped approximately 570 nucleotide sequences that were highly shared and had low generation probability. A later analysis calculated a clonal expansion index for each public chain from normalized within-repertoire ranks of inferred template counts. In a later analysis, generation probabilities were computed with a VDJ recombination model fitted to out-of-frame rearrangements, and the resulting probabilities were checked against IGoR. In a later analysis, hypergeometric tests were used to score TCR-TCR, TCR-HLA and TCR-CMV co-occurrence, with a repertoire-size bias correction applied to TCR pairs. A later analysis estimated false discovery rates by permuting HLA or CMV assignments 20 times. In a later analysis, co-occurring TCRs were grouped using DBSCAN, with TCRdist sequence similarity added in when clustering inside HLA-allele-positive subsets. Co-occurrence clustering excluded repertoires with fewer than 30,000 or more than 120,000 public chains, plus five with anomalous nucleotide sharing. Imported from immuneACCESS, the table was reduced by TCRdb to in-frame sequences with V and J called. These copies leave out some clones; in studies compared against another copy, an unresolved V gene accounts for under half, and the cause of the remainder is not known. That table supplies the V and J calls and clone size; D and trimming were determined from the DNA. The sample table shows approximately 100,000 clones, and around 60% are seen once. Around 3.5% of the sample comes from the top ten.

The TCR was taken from a woman aged 45-65 years in good health and CMV-seronegative. Specimen: PBMCs.

The CDR3 protein is CASSDDRGDSGANVLTF. The nucleotide sequence is TGTGCCAGCTCAGACGACAGGGGAGACTCTGGGGCCAACGTCCTGACTTTC. The chain links TRBV18 with TRBJ2-6, with 8 bases matching TRBD1. CDR1 and CDR2, per the germline V gene, are KGHSH and LQKENI. Taken from cysteine to phenylalanine, the CDR3 has 17 residues. Only CDR3 DNA is held: 51 bases, read in frame from base 1. The junction shows trimming of 5 bases on V and 0 bases on J, and the gene matches do not reach 6 bases of it.